This T cell receptor beta chain derives from a study of blood T cell repertoires in COVID-19. Study in general: The United States, Italy and Spain supplied acute and convalescent COVID-19 samples. The cDNA or gDNA used as material had been derived from T cells, B-cell-depleted T cells, or PBMCs.

In the original analysis: Reference gene primer amplification in the assay estimated nucleated cell counts. Using immunoSEQ multiplex PCR, the repertoire was profiled, and TCRdb retains in-frame clones only, with some absent. V and J calls and clone size come straight from that table; D and trimming were deduced from the DNA. The data hold roughly 100,000 clones, with 84% observed a single time. The ends were cut back, 1 base at V and 1 base at J, with 14 bases in the middle. CDR1 is MDHEN and CDR2 is SYDVKM in the germline V gene. This CDR3 has 17 amino acids. This sequence was found in a human donor in a cohort sampled during active or convalescent COVID-19. The sequenced material came from peripheral blood. The chain is built from TRBV28 and TRBJ1-5, with unresolved D. The CDR3, as DNA: TGTGCCAGCAGTTTATCTCTGGGGAGGGAAAGCAATCAGCCCCAGCATTTT. It specifies CASSLSLGRESNQPQHF.